Listed below are T cell receptor beta chains from one sample, sequenced in a study of CD8+CD57+ T cells in acquired aplastic anemia. A single record per CDR3 protein comes from TCRdb applying MiXCR to the reads. Of roughly 240,000 distinct CDR3 sequences detected, more than 40% appear once; the ten largest clones hold 7% to 10%. The source material was sorted CD4+, CD8+, or CD8+CD57+ T cells (not recorded which) from PBMCs. These receptors were taken from a human donor with aplastic anemia. CDR3s include the opening cysteine and the closing phenylalanine or tryptophan. The D gene is left open where the match is weak. Some rows mark clone size as missing; the rest say once, few, many or name a class of expanded clone.

J: TRBJ1-1; V: TRBV10-3; D: .; size: .; DNA: TGTGCCATTGAAGGGTTACAAAACACTGAAGCTTTCTTT; CDR3: CAIEGLQNTEAFF
J: TRBJ1-4; V: TRBV9; D: TRBD1; size: many; DNA: TGTGCCAGCAGCGCAGGGGGAAGCGGACGGAATGAAAAACTGTTTTTT; CDR3: CASSAGGSGRNEKLFF
J: TRBJ2-1; V: TRBV7-8; D: TRBD1; size: .; DNA: TGTGCCAGCAGCTTGGCCCGGGGACAGAACCTCTATGAGCAGTTCTTC; CDR3: CASSLARGQNLYEQFF
J: TRBJ2-1; V: TRBV13; D: TRBD2; size: many; DNA: TGTGCCAGCAGCTTAACTAGCGGGCCGTACAATGAGCAGTTCTTC; CDR3: CASSLTSGPYNEQFF
J: TRBJ2-7; V: TRBV20-1; D: TRBD2; size: many; DNA: TGCAGTGCCCTAAGACTAGCGGGAGAGATGTTTGAGGAGCAGTACTTC; CDR3: CSALRLAGEMFEEQYF
J: TRBJ1-6; V: TRBV7-3; D: .; size: .; DNA: TGTGCCAGCAGCTTATTATCGACACATTCACCCCTCCACTTT; CDR3: CASSLLSTHSPLHF
J: TRBJ1-1; V: TRBV7-6; D: .; size: .; DNA: TGTGCCAGCAGCTTGGCAGGGAAGGACACTGAAGCTTTCTTT; CDR3: CASSLAGKDTEAFF
J: TRBJ2-2; V: TRBV19; D: TRBD1; size: few; DNA: TGTGCCAGTAAGGGGGCAGGGGACACCGGGGAGCTGTTTTTT; CDR3: CASKGAGDTGELFF
J: TRBJ2-1; V: TRBV24-1; D: TRBD2; size: .; DNA: TGTGCCACCAGTGACTTGGCGGGAGGACCCAACTACAATGAGCAGTTTTTC; CDR3: CATSDLAGGPNYNEQFF
J: TRBJ1-4; V: TRBV11-2; D: .; size: many; DNA: TGTGCCAGCAGCATTAGGGCGCGCGAAAAACTGTTTTTT; CDR3: CASSIRAREKLFF
J: TRBJ2-5; V: TRBV7-6; D: .; size: .; DNA: TGTGCCAGCAGCATAAACGAGGGGTGGAAAGAGACCCAGTACTTC; CDR3: CASSINEGWKETQYF
J: TRBJ2-7; V: TRBV7-2; D: .; size: .; DNA: TGTGCCAGCGTCTCGGGGCGGGACACAGCCTACGAGCAGTACTTC; CDR3: CASVSGRDTAYEQYF
J: TRBJ2-7; V: TRBV15; D: TRBD1; size: many; DNA: TGTGCCACCAGCAGGGACAGGGGTTTCGAGCAGTACTTC; CDR3: CATSRDRGFEQYF
J: TRBJ1-1; V: TRBV11-1; D: TRBD1; size: many; DNA: TGTGCCAGCAGGGTCGATCGGACAGGGATCTCTGAAGCTTTCTTT; CDR3: CASRVDRTGISEAFF
J: TRBJ2-7; V: TRBV7-9; D: .; size: few; DNA: TGTGCCAGCAGCCCCAGTGGGCGCGAGCAGTACTTC; CDR3: CASSPSGREQYF
J: TRBJ2-5; V: TRBV5-1; D: TRBD1; size: .; DNA: TGCGCCAGCAGCTTGTCAGGGGGCGAAGGAGAGACCCAGTACTTC; CDR3: CASSLSGGEGETQYF
J: TRBJ2-3; V: TRBV7-8; D: TRBD2; size: few; DNA: TGTGCCAGCAGCTTAGGGGGGGGGGCAGATACGCAGTATTTT; CDR3: CASSLGGGADTQYF
J: TRBJ2-1; V: TRBV7-9; D: .; size: .; DNA: TGTGCTAGCAGCTTGCAGGGATCTAACGAGCAGTTCTTC; CDR3: CASSLQGSNEQFF
J: TRBJ2-5; V: TRBV5-8; D: .; size: many; DNA: TGTGCCAGCGGACTAGACAGGGGCGAGACCCAGTACTTC; CDR3: CASGLDRGETQYF
J: TRBJ1-1; V: TRBV20-1; D: .; size: .; DNA: TGCAGTGCTAGTATTGACGGAGGCACTGAAGCTTTCTTT; CDR3: CSASIDGGTEAFF
J: TRBJ2-7; V: TRBV11-2; D: .; size: .; DNA: TGTGCCAGCAGCTTATACGCCTCCTACGAGCAGTACTTC; CDR3: CASSLYASYEQYF
J: TRBJ1-6; V: TRBV5-8; D: .; size: many; DNA: TGTGCCAGCAGCTGGGTCGGGAGCTCCTATAATTCACCCCTCCACTTT; CDR3: CASSWVGSSYNSPLHF
J: TRBJ1-2; V: TRBV19; D: .; size: .; DNA: TGTGCCAGTAGTATCCCAGGGGTGTGGTATGGCTACACCTTC; CDR3: CASSIPGVWYGYTF
J: TRBJ2-3; V: TRBV15; D: TRBD2; size: .; DNA: TGTGCCACCAGCAGATCGTGGACTAGCGGGAGGGCCGAAGATACGCAGTATTTT; CDR3: CATSRSWTSGRAEDTQYF
J: TRBJ2-7; V: TRBV7-9; D: .; size: many; DNA: TGTGCCAGCAGCTACTCCGGGACTCAGGCCTACGAGCAGTACTTC; CDR3: CASSYSGTQAYEQYF
J: TRBJ1-1; V: TRBV5-5; D: .; size: .; DNA: TGTGCCAGCAGCTTGGGGTACGACCCGAACACTGAAGCTTTCTTT; CDR3: CASSLGYDPNTEAFF
J: TRBJ1-1; V: TRBV11-3; D: .; size: many; DNA: TGTGCCAGCAGCCCCCTACAGGGTCTCCGTGCTGAAGCTTTCTTT; CDR3: CASSPLQGLRAEAFF
J: TRBJ1-1; V: TRBV27; D: .; size: .; DNA: TGTGCCAGCAGTTTATCCCCCCGACCCATGAACACTGAAGCTTTCTTT; CDR3: CASSLSPRPMNTEAFF
J: TRBJ2-5; V: TRBV10-3; D: .; size: many; DNA: TGTGCCATCAGTGAGTCGACGAATCCAGAGACCCAGTACTTC; CDR3: CAISESTNPETQYF
J: TRBJ2-7; V: TRBV6-1; D: .; size: few; DNA: TGTGCCAGCAGTGAATCTGTATTTGGGACTCCCTCCTACGAGCAGTACTTC; CDR3: CASSESVFGTPSYEQYF
J: TRBJ1-1; V: TRBV5-1; D: TRBD1; size: .; DNA: TGCGCCAGCAGCTTGGCCCAGGGACAGGGTTACACTGAAGCTTTCTTT; CDR3: CASSLAQGQGYTEAFF
J: TRBJ1-1; V: TRBV5-1; D: TRBD1; size: .; DNA: TGCGCCAGCAGCTATCAGGGGGACATGAACACTGAAGCTTTCTTT; CDR3: CASSYQGDMNTEAFF
J: TRBJ2-6; V: TRBV19; D: .; size: medium-sized; DNA: TGTGCCAGTAGTATAGTTATCTCTGGGGCCAACGTCCTGACTTTC; CDR3: CASSIVISGANVLTF
J: TRBJ2-1; V: TRBV7-8; D: .; size: many; DNA: TGTGCCAGCAGCCCGCCGGCAGGGGCCTACAATGAGCAGTTCTTC; CDR3: CASSPPAGAYNEQFF
J: TRBJ2-7; V: TRBV5-1; D: .; size: many; DNA: TGCGCCAGCAGCTTGGAAGATATCGCCTACGAGCAGTACTTC; CDR3: CASSLEDIAYEQYF
J: TRBJ2-1; V: TRBV25-1; D: TRBD1; size: .; DNA: TGTGCCAGCGGACAGGGGGCTTCCCTTTTCGGTGAGCAGTTCTTC; CDR3: CASGQGASLFGEQFF
J: TRBJ1-4; V: TRBV10-2; D: .; size: many; DNA: TGCGCCATTGCAGGGAACCCAACTAATGAAAAACTGTTTTTT; CDR3: CAIAGNPTNEKLFF
J: TRBJ2-7; V: TRBV7-9; D: .; size: .; DNA: TGCGCCAGCAGCCAAGATTCGGCGGCAATCTCCTACGAGCAGTACTTC; CDR3: CASSQDSAAISYEQYF
J: TRBJ2-1; V: TRBV7-9; D: TRBD2; size: .; DNA: TGTGCCAGCAGCCTACCTGGTCGGGACTACCCTTTCTTC; CDR3: CASSLPGRDYPFF
J: TRBJ2-3; V: TRBV2; D: .; size: .; DNA: TGTGCCAGCAGAAGGGACTCGATAGGAGATACGCAGTATTTT; CDR3: CASRRDSIGDTQYF
J: TRBJ2-2; V: TRBV6-5; D: .; size: many; DNA: TGTGCCAGCAGTCTCTCGGACAGGAACACCGGGGAGCTGTTTTTT; CDR3: CASSLSDRNTGELFF
J: TRBJ1-1; V: TRBV6-5; D: .; size: few; DNA: TGTGCCAGCAGTTACTCCTTCGGGGATGGCGCTGAAGCTTTCTTT; CDR3: CASSYSFGDGAEAFF
J: TRBJ2-1; V: TRBV6-5; D: TRBD2; size: few; DNA: TGTGCCAGCAGTTACGGCGGGGGGCTTAACAATGAGCAGTTCTTC; CDR3: CASSYGGGLNNEQFF
J: TRBJ2-7; V: TRBV6-1; D: .; size: many; DNA: TGTGCCAGCAGTGAGGGGGACCCCTCCTACGAGCAGTACTTC; CDR3: CASSEGDPSYEQYF
J: TRBJ2-7; V: TRBV5-6; D: TRBD2; size: .; DNA: TGTGCCAGCGGGGGAAGATACACCGGGGAGGGTGGATACGAGCAGTACTTC; CDR3: CASGGRYTGEGGYEQYF
J: TRBJ2-3; V: TRBV15; D: .; size: .; DNA: TGTGCCACCAGCAGAGGGACAGCCGGCCCCAACACCCTGTATTTT; CDR3: CATSRGTAGPNTLYF
J: TRBJ2-2; V: TRBV5-1; D: .; size: many; DNA: TGCGCCAGCAGCTTGGTTGTCGGGAGAGGAGGTGACACCGGGGAGCTGTTTTTT; CDR3: CASSLVVGRGGDTGELFF
J: TRBJ2-5; V: TRBV11-2; D: .; size: .; DNA: TGTGCCAGCAGCTCAATACAGGGACCGGAGACCCAGTACTTC; CDR3: CASSSIQGPETQYF
J: TRBJ2-7; V: TRBV27; D: TRBD1; size: few; DNA: TGTGCCAGCAGTCTTAGGGACAGGGGGCTCTACGAGCAGTACTTC; CDR3: CASSLRDRGLYEQYF
J: TRBJ2-2; V: TRBV7-6; D: .; size: .; DNA: TGTGCCAGCAGCCCCGCGGCGGGGGGGGAGCTGTTTTTT; CDR3: CASSPAAGGELFF
J: TRBJ2-5; V: TRBV25-1; D: TRBD2; size: .; DNA: TGTGCCAGCGGCCTAGCGGGGACTACACAAGAGACCCAGTACTTC; CDR3: CASGLAGTTQETQYF